This T cell receptor (beta chain) was found in a study of T cell changes during pregnancy in multiple sclerosis. This clone appeared once. Generated by immunoSEQ multiplex PCR, the TCRdb table keeps only in-frame clones and is missing some. This sample has 75,000 to 90,000 clones, with approximately 91% found just once. The sequences come from PBMCs, collected in the first trimester of pregnancy. This clonotype originated in a female donor in good health, serving as a control in a pregnancy study. Some clones in this sample may be carry-over from other donors' samples.

DNA of the CDR3: TGTGCCAGCACCGGGGGGGCAGGGCCCTCCAAAAACATTCAGTACTTC. This sequence encodes CASTGGAGPSKNIQYF. V is TRBV7-9 and J is TRBJ2-4, with 8 bases aligning to TRBD2. Trimming took 7 bases from V and 2 from J; bases not matched to a gene: 10. From germline, CDR1 is SEHNR and CDR2 FQNEAQ (reference sequence). The CDR3 sequence is 16 residues long. Full variable domain (missing parts from reference TRBV7-9 and TRBJ2-4): DTGVSQNPRHKITKRGQNVTFRCDPISEHNRLYWYRQTLGQGPEFLTYFQNEAQLEKSRLLSDRFSAERPKGSFSTLEIQRTEQGDSAMYLCASTGGAGPSKNIQYFGAGTRLSVL.